This T cell receptor (beta chain) was identified during a study of PD-L1 blockade in urothelial cancer. For the study at large: Each blood sample yielded a median of about 150,000 T cells.

A few counts support this clone. TCRdb's table, derived via immunoSEQ multiplex PCR, lists solely in-frame clones and lacks some. The sample carries some 84,000 clones, approximately 90% recorded once. The CDR3 loop spans 14 amino acids. Germline loops: CDR1 MGHDK, CDR2 SYGVNS. V gave up 7 bases and J gave up 1 base; unmatched junction bases: 5. The chain employs TRBV25-1 and TRBJ1-2, with 8 bases fitting TRBD1. This clonotype was obtained from a woman between 70 and 85 years old with urothelial cancer. The sequenced sample was PBMCs, obtained around atezolizumab (anti-PD-L1) treatment. The DNA for the CDR3 is TGTGCCAGCACTGGACAGGGACATAACTATGGCTACACCTTC. As protein: CASTGQGHNYGYTF.